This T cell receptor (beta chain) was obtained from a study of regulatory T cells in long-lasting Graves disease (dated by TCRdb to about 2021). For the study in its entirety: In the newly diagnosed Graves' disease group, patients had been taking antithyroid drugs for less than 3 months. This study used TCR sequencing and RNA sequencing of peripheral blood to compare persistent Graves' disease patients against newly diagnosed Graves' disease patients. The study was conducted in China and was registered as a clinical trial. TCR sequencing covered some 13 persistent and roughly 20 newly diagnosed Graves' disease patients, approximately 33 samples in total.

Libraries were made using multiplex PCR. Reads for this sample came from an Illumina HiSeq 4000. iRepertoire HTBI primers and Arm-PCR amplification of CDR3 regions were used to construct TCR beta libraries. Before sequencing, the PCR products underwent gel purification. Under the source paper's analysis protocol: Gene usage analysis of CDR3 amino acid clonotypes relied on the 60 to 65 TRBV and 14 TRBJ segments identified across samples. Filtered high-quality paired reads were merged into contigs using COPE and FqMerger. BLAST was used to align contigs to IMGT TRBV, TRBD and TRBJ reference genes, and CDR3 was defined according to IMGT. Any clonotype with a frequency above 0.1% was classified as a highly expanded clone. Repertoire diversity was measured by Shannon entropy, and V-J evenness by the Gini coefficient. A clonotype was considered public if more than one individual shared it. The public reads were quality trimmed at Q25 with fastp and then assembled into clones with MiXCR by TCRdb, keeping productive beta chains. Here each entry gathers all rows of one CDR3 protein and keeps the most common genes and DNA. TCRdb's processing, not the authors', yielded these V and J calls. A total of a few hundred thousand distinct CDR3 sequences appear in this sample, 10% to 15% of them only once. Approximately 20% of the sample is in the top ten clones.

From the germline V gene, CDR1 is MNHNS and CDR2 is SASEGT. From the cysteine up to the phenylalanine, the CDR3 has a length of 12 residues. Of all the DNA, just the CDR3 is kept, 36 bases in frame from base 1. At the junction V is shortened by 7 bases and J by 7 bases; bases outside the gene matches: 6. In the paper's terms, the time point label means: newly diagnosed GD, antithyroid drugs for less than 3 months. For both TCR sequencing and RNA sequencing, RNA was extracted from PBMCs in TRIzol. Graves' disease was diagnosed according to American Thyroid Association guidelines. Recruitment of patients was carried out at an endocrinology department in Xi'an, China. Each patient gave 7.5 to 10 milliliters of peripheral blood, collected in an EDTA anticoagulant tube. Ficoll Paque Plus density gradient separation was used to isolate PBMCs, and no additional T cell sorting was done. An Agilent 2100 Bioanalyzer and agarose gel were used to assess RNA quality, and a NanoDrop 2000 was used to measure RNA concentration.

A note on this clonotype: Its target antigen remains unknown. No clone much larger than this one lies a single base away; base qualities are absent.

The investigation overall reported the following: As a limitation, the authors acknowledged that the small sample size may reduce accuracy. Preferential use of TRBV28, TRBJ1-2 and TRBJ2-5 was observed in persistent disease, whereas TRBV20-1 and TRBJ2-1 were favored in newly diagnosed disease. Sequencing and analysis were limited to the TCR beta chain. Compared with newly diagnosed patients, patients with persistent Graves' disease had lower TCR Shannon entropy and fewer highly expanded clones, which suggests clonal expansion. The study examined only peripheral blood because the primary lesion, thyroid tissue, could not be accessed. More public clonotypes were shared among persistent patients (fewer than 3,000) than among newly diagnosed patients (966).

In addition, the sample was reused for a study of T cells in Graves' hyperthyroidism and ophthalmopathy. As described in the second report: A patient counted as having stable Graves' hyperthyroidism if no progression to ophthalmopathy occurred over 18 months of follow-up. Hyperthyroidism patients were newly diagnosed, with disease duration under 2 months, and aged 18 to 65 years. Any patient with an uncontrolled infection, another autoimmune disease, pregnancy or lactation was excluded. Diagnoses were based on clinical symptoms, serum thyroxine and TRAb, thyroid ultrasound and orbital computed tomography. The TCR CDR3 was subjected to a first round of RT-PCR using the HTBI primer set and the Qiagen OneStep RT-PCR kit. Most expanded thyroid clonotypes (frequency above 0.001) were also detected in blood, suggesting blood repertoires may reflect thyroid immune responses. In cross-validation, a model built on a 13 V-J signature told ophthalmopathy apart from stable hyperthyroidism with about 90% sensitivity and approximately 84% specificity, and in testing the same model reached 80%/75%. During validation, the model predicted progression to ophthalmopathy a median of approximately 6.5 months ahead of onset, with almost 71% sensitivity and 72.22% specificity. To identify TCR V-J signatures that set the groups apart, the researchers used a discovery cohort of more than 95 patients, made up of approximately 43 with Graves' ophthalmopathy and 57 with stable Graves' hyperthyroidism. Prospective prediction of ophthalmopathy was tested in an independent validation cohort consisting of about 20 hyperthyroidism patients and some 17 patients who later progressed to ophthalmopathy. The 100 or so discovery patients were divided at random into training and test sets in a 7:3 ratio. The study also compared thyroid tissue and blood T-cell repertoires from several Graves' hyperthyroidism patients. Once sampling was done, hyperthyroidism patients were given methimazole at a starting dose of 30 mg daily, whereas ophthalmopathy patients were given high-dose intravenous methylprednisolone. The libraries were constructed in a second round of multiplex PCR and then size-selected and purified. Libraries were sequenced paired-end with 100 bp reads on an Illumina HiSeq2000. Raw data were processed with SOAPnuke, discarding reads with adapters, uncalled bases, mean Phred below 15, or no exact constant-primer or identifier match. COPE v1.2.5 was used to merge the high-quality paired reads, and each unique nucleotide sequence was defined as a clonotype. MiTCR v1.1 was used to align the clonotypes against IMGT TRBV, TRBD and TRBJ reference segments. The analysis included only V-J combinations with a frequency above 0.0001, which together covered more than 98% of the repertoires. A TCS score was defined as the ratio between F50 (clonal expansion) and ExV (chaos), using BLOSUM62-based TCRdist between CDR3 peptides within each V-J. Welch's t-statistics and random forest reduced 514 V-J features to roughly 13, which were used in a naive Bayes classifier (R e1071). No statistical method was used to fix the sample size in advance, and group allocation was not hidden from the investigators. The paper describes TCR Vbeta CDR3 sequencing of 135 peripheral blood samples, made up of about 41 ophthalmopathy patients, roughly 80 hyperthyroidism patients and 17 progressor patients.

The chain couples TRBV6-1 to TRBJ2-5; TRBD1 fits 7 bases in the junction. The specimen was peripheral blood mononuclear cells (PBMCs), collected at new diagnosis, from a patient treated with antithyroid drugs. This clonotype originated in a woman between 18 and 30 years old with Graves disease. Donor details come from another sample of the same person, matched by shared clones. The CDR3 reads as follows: CASIGGPGTQYF. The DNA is TGTGCCAGCATAGGGGGCCCCGGGACCCAGTACTTC.